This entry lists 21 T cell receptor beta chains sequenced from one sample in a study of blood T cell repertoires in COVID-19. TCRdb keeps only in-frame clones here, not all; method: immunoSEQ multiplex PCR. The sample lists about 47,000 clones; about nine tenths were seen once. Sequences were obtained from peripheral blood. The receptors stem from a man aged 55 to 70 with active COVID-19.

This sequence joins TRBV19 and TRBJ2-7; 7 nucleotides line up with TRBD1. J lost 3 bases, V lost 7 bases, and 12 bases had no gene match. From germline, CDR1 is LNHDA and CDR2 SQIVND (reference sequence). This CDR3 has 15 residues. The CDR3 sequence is CASTSTGTEYYEQYF. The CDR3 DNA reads TGTGCCAGTACCTCAACCGGGACAGAGTACTACGAGCAGTACTTC.

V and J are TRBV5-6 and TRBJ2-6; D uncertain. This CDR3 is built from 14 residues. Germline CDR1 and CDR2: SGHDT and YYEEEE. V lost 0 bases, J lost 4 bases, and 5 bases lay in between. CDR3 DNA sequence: TGTGCCAGCAGCTTGGCATCCGGGGCCAACGTCCTGACTTTC. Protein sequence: CASSLASGANVLTF.

The DNA of the CDR3 is TGCGCCAGCAGCCCCGGGACTCGTGGAAACACCATATATTTT. Translated, it gives CASSPGTRGNTIYF. V is TRBV5-1 and J is TRBJ1-3; a possible D gene is TRBD1 (5 bases). CDR1 SGHRS and CDR2 YFSETQ come from the germline V gene. The V end was cut by 4 bases, the J end by 3 bases, with 11 bases between. The CDR3 extends over 14 amino acids.

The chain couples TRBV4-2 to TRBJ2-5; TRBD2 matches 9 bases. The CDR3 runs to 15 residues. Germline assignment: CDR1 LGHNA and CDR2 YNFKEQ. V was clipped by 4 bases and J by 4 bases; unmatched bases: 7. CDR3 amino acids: CASSPVSGSLETQYF. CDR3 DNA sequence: TGTGCCAGCAGCCCTGTTAGCGGGAGTTTAGAGACCCAGTACTTC.

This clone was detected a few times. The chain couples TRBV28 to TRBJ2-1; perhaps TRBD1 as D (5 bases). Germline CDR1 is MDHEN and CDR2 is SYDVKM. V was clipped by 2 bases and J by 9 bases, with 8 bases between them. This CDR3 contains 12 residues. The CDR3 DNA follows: TGTGCCAGCAGTTTAAGGGGCCTTGAGCAGTTCTTC. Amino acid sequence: CASSLRGLEQFF.

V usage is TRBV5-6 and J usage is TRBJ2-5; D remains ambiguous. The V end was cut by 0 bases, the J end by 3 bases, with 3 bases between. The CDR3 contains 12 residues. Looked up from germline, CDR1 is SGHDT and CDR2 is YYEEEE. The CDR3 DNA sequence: TGTGCCAGCAGCTTGGGCGAAGAGACCCAGTACTTC. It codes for CASSLGEETQYF. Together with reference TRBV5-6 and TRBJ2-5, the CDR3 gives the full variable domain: DAGVTQSPTHLIKTRGQQVTLRCSPKSGHDTVSWYQQALGQGPQFIFQYYEEEERQRGNFPDRFSGHQFPNYSSELNVNALLLGDSALYLCASSLGEETQYFGPGTRLLVL.

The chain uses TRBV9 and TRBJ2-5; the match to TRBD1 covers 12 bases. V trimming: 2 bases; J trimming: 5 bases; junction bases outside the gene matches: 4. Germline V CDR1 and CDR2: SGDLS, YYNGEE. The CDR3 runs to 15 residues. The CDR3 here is CASSVRDRGRETQYF. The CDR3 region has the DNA TGTGCCAGCAGCGTCCGGGACAGGGGGCGGGAGACCCAGTACTTC.

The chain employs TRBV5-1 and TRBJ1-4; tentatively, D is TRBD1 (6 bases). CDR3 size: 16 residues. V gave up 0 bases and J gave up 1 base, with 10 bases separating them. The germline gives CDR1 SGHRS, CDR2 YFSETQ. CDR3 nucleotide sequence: TGCGCCAGCAGCTTGGGGGACACTCGAACTAATGAAAAACTGTTTTTT. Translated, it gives CASSLGDTRTNEKLFF.

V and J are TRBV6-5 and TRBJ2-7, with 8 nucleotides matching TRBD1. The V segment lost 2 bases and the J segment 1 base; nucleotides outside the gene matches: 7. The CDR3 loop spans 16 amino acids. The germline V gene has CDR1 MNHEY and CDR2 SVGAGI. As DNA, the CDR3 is TGTGCCAGCAGTTACCTCCCCGGACAGGGATCCTACGAGCAGTACTTC. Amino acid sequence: CASSYLPGQGSYEQYF.

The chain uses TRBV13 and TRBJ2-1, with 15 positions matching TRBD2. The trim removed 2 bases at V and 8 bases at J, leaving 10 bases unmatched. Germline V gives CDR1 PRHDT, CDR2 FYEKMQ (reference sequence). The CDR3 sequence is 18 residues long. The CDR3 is CASSLSGTSGRRRYEQFF. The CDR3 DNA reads TGTGCCAGCAGCTTATCCGGGACTAGCGGGAGGAGGAGATATGAGCAGTTCTTC.

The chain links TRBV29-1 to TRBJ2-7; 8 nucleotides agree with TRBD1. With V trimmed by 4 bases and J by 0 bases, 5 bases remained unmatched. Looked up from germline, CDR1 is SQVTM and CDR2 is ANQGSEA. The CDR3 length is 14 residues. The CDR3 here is CSVVVGQGSYEQYF. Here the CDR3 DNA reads TGCAGCGTTGTAGTTGGACAGGGCTCCTACGAGCAGTACTTC.

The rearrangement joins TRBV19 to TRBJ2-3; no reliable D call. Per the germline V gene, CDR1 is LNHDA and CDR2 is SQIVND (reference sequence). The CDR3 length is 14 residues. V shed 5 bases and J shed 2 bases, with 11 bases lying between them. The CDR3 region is CASSPLGVTDTQYF. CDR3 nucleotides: TGTGCCAGTAGTCCCCTTGGAGTCACAGATACGCAGTATTTT.

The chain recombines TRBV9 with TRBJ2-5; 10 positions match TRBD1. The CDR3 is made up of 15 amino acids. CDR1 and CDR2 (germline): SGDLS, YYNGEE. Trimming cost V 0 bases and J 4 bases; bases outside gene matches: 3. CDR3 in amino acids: CASSVGTGGGETQYF. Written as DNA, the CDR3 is TGTGCCAGCAGCGTAGGGACAGGGGGGGGAGAGACCCAGTACTTC.

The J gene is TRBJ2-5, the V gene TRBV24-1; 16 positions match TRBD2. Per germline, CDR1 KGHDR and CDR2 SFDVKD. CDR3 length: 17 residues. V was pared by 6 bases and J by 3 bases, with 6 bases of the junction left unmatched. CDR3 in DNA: TGTGCCACCAGTTGGGGTGGGACTAGCGGGAGGGAAGAGACCCAGTACTTC. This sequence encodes CATSWGGTSGREETQYF.

CDR3 loop: CASSDNPTVFLDTEAFF. In nucleotides, the CDR3 is TGTGCCAGCAGTGATAATCCGACAGTTTTTTTGGACACTGAAGCTTTCTTT. The chain carries TRBV6-1 and TRBJ1-1, with a weak D call TRBD1 (5 bases). CDR1 and CDR2 from the germline V gene are MNHNS and SASEGT. CDR3 size: 17 residues. V lost 3 bases and J lost 3, with 20 bases in between.

The CDR3 sequence: CASSPETGYNEQFF. The CDR3 region has the DNA TGCGCCAGCAGCCCCGAGACGGGGTACAATGAGCAGTTCTTC. The chain has TRBV5-1 and TRBJ2-1; possibly TRBD2 for D (5 bases). Germline loops: CDR1 SGHRS, CDR2 YFSETQ. V was shortened by 4 bases and J by 4 bases, with 12 bases between the two germline ends. The CDR3 length is 14 residues.

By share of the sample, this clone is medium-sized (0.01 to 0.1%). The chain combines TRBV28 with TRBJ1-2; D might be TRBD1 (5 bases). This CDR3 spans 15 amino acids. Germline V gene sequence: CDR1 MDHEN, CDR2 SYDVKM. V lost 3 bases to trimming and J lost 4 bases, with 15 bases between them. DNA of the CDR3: TGTGCCAGCAGTTTCCTTTCCGGGGGTGGCTATGGCTACACCTTC. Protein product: CASSFLSGGGYGYTF.

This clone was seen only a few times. The DNA of the CDR3 is TGTGCCAGAAGCCGAGTAGGAGGGTCTGGAAACACCATATATTTT. It is translated as CARSRVGGSGNTIYF. This chain links TRBV5-3 with TRBJ1-3; D is undetermined. TRBV5-3 is an ORF for which the function is uncertain. The CDR3 consists of 15 residues. V lost 4 bases and J 1 base, leaving 12 bases between the germline ends.

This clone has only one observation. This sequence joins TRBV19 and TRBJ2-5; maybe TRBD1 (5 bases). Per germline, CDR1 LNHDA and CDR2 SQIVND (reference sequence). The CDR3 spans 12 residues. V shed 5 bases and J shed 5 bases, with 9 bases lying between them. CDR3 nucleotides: TGTGCCAGTAGTGGTAACAGGGAGACCCAGTACTTC. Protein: CASSGNRETQYF.

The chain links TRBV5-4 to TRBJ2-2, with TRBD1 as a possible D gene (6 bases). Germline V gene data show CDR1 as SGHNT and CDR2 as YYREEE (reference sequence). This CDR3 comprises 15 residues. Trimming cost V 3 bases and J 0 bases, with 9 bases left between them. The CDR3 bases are TGTGCCAGCAGCTCCGGGACAACGAACACCGGGGAGCTGTTTTTT. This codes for CASSSGTTNTGELFF.

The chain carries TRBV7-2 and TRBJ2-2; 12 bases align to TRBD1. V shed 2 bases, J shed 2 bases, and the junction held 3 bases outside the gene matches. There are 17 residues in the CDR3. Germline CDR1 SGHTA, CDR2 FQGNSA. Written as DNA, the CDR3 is TGTGCCAGCAGCTTATCTGGGACAGGGGGCAACACCGGGGAGCTGTTTTTT. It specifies CASSLSGTGGNTGELFF. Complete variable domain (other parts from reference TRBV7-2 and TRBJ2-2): GAGVSQSPSNKVTEKGKDVELRCDPISGHTALYWYRQSLGQGLEFLIYFQGNSAPDKSGLPSDRFSAERTGGSVSTLTIQRTQQEDSAVYLCASSLSGTGGNTGELFFGEGSRLTVL.